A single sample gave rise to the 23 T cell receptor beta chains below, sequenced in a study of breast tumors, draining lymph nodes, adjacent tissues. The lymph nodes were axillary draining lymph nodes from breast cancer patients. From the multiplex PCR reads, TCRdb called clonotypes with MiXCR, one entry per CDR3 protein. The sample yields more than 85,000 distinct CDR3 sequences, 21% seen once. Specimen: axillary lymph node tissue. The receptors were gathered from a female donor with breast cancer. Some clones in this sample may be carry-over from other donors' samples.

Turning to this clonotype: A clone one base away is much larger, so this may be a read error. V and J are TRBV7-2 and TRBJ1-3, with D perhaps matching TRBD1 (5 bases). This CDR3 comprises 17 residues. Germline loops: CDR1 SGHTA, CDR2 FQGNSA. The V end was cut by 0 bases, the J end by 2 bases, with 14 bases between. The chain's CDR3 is CASSLALGREPGNTIYF. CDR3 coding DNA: TGTGCCAGCAGCTTAGCGCTTGGCAGGGAGCCTGGAAACACCATATATTTT.

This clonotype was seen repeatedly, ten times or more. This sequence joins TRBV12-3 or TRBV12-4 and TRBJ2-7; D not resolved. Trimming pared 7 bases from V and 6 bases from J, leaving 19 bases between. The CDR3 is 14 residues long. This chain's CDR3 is CASTLRSRDGEQYF. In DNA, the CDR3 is TGTGCCAGCACCCTTAGGTCACGCGACGGCGAGCAGTACTTC.

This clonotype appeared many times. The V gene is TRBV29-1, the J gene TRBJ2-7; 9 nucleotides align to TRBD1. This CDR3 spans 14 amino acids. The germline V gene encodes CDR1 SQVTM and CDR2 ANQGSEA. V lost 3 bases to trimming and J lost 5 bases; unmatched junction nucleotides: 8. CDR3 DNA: TGCAGCGTTGATTCGGGGACAGGGATCCACGAGCAGTACTTC. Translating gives CSVDSGTGIHEQYF.

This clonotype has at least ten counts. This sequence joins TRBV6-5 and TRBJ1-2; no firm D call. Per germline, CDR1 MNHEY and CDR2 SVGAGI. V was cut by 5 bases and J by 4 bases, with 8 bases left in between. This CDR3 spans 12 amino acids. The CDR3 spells CASSNRAYGYTF. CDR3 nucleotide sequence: TGTGCCAGCAGTAACCGGGCCTATGGCTACACCTTC.

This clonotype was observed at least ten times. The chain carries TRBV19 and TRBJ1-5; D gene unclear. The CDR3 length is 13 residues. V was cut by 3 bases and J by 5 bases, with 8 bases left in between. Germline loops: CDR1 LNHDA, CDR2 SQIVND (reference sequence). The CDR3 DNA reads TGTGCCAGTAGTATGGTACCGGATCAGCCCCAGCATTTT. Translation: CASSMVPDQPQHF.

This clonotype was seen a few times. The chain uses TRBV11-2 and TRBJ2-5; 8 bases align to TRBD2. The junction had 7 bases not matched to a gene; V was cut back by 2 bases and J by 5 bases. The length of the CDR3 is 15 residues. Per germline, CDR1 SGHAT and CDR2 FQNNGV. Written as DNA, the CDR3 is TGTGCCAGCAGCTTAACCGGGAGGGCCGAGGAGACCCAGTACTTC. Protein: CASSLTGRAEETQYF.

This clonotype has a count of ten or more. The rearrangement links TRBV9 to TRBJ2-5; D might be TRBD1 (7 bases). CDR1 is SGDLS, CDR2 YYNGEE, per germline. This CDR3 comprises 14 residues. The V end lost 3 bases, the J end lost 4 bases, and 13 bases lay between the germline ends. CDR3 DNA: TGTGCCAGCAGCGCGGGTCAGGGGGGAGAGACCCAGTACTTC. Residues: CASSAGQGGETQYF. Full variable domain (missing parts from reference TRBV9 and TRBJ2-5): DSGVTQTPKHLITATGQRVTLRCSPRSGDLSVYWYQQSLDQGLQFLIQYYNGEERAKGNILERFSAQQFPDLHSELNLSSLELGDSALYFCASSAGQGGETQYFGPGTRLLVL.

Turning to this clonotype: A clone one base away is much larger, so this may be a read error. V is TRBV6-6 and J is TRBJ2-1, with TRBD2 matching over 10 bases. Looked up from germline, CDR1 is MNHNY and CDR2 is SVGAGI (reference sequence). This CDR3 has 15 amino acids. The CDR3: CASSWLAGAYNEQLF. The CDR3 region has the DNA TGTGCCAGCAGTTGGCTAGCGGGAGCCTACAATGAGCAGCTCTTC.

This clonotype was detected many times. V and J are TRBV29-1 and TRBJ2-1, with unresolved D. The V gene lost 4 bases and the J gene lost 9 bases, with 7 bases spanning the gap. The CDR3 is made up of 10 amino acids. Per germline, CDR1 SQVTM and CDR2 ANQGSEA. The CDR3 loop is CSVGRVEQFF. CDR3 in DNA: TGCAGCGTTGGGCGTGTTGAGCAGTTCTTC.

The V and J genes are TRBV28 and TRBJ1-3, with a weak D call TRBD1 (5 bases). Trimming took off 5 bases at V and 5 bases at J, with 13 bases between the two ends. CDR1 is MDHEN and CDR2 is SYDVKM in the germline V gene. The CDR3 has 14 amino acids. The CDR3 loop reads CASSRGSLRNTIYF. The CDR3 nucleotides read TGTGCCAGCAGTCGGGGCTCACTGAGAAACACCATATATTTT.

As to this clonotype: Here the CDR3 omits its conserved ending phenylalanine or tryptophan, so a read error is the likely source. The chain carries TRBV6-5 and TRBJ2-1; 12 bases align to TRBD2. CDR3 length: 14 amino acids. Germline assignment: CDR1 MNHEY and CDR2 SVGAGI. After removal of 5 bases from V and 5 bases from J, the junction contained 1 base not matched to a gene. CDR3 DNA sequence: TGTGCCAGCAGTCTAGCGGGGGGGAACAATGAGCAGTTCCTC. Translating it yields CASSLAGGNNEQFL.

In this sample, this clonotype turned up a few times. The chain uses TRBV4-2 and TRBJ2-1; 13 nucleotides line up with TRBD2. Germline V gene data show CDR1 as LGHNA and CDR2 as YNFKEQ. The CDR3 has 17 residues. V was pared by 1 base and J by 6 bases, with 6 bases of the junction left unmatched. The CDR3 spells CASSQGGGTSGVNEQFF. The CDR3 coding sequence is TGTGCCAGCAGCCAAGGGGGAGGGACTAGCGGGGTCAATGAGCAGTTCTTC.

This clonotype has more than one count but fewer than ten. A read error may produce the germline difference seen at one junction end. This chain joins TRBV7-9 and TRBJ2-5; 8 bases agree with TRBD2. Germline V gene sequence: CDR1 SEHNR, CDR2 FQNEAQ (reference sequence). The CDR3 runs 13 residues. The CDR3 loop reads CASSYGGGEAQYF. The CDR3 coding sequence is TGTGCCAGCAGCTACGGGGGGGGAGAGGCCCAGTACTTC.

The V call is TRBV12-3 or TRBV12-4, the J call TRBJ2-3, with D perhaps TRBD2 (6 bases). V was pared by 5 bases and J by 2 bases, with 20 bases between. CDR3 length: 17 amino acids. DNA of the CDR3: TGTGCCAGCAGTACCTTAGCGGAGACAAAACACACAGATACGCAGTATTTT. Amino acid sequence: CASSTLAETKHTDTQYF.

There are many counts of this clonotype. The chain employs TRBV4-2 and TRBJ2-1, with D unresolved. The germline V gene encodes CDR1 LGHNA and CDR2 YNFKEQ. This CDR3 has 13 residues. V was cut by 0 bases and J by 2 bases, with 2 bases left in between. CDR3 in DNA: TGTGCCAGCAGCCAAGAAGCCTACAATGAGCAGTTCTTC. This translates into CASSQEAYNEQFF.

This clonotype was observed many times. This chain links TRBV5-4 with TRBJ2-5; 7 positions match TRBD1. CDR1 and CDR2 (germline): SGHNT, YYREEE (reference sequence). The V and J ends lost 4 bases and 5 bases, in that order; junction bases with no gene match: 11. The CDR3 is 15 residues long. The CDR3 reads CASSQGERRRETQYF. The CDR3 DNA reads TGTGCCAGCAGCCAGGGGGAGAGGAGGCGGGAGACCCAGTACTTC.

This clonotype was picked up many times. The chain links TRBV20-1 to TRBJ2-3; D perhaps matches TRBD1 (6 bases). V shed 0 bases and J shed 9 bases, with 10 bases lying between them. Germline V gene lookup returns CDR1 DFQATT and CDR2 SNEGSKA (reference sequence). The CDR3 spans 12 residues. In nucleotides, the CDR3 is TGCAGTGCTAGAGATAACACAGGGACGCAGTATTTT. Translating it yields CSARDNTGTQYF.

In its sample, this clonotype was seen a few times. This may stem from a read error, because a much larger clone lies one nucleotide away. The CDR3 nucleotides read TGTGCCAGCAGCCAATCGGTTTATGGCTACACCTTC. This codes for CASSQSVYGYTF. This chain joins TRBV3-1 and TRBJ1-2; D gene uncertain. Deletions cut 2 bases from V and 5 bases from J, with 6 bases between. The CDR3 spans 12 residues. Per the germline V gene, CDR1 is LGHDT and CDR2 is YNNKEL (reference sequence).

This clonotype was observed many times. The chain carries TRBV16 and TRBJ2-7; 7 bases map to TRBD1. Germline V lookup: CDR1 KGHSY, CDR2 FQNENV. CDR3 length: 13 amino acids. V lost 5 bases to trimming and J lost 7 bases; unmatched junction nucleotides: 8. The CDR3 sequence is CASSVGGRGEQYF. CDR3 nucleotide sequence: TGTGCCAGCAGCGTAGGGGGCAGGGGGGAGCAGTACTTC.

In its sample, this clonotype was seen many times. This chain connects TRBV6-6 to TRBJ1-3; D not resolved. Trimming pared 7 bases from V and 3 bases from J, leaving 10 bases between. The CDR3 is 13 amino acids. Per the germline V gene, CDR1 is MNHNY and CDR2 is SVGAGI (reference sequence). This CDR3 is CASNLQSGNTIYF. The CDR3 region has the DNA TGTGCCAGCAACCTCCAGAGTGGAAACACCATATATTTT.

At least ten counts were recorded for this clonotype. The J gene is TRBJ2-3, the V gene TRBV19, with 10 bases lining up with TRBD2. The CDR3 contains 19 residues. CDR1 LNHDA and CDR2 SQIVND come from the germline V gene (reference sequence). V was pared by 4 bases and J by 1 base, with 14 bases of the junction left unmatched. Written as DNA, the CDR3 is TGTGCCAGTAGTAAGCCGGGACTAGCGCCCCTAGGACGCACAGATACGCAGTATTTT. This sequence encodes CASSKPGLAPLGRTDTQYF. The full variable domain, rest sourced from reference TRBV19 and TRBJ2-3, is DGGITQSPKYLFRKEGQNVTLSCEQNLNHDAMYWYRQDPGQGLRLIYYSQIVNDFQKGDIAEGYSVSREKKESFPLTVTSAQKNPTAFYLCASSKPGLAPLGRTDTQYFGPGTRLTVL.

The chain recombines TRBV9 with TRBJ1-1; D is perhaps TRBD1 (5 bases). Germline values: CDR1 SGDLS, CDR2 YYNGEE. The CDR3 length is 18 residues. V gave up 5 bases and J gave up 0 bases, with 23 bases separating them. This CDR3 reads CASSGDSPPSPMNTEAFF. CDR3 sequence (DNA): TGTGCCAGCAGTGGGGACTCCCCTCCTAGCCCCATGAACACTGAAGCTTTCTTT. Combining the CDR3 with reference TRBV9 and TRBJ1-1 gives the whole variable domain DSGVTQTPKHLITATGQRVTLRCSPRSGDLSVYWYQQSLDQGLQFLIQYYNGEERAKGNILERFSAQQFPDLHSELNLSSLELGDSALYFCASSGDSPPSPMNTEAFFGQGTRLTVV.

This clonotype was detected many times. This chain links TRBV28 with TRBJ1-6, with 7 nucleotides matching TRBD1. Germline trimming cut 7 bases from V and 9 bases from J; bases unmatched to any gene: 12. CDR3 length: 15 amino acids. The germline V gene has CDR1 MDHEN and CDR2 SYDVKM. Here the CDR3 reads CASKRDTGARSPLHF. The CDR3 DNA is TGTGCCAGCAAGCGGGACACAGGGGCGCGTTCACCCCTCCACTTT.